This TCR beta chain was obtained from a study of blood T cell repertoires in COVID-19. At the level of the study: The United States, Italy and Spain were the sources of the acute and convalescent COVID-19 samples. From T cells, B-cell-depleted T cells, or PBMCs came the material, which was cDNA or gDNA.

The CDR3 length is 9 residues, termini included. In germline, CDR1 is MRHNA, CDR2 SNTAGT. Source study methods: Amplified reference gene primers provided the basis for estimating nucleated cell counts. The table came from immunoSEQ multiplex PCR; TCRdb's copy has only in-frame clones and leaves some out. The DNA was the basis for D and trimming; V, J and clone size are from that table. The sample includes hundreds of thousands of clones, roughly 89% of them seen just once. A remark on this clone: Since no conserved phenylalanine or tryptophan closes the CDR3, a read error is the likely cause. Because the CDR3's place on the DNA is in doubt, the DNA is left out and the CDR3 is given as listed by TCRdb.

The sequence came from a man aged 35 to 55 with acute or convalescent COVID-19. Sequencing was done on a sample of peripheral blood. The chain links TRBV6-4 to TRBJ2-7; the listed D gene, TRBD1, was not tested against the DNA. CDR3 sequence reads: CASSQVAVD.